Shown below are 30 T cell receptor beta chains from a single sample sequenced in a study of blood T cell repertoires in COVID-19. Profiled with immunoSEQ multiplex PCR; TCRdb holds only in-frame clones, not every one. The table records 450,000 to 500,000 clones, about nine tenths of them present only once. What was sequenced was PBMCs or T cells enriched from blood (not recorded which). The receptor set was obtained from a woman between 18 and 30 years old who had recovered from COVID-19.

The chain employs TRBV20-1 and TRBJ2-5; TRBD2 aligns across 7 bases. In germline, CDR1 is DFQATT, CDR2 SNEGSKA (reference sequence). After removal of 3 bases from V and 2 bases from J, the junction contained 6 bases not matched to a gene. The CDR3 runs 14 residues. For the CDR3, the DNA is TGCAGTGCTAGTCCCGCTAGCGGACAAGAGACCCAGTACTTC. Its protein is CSASPASGQETQYF.

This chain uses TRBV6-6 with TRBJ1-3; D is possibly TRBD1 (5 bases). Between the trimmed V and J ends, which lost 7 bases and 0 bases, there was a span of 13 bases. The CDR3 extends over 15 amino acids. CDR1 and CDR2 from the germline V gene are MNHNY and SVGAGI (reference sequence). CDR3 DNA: TGTGCCAGCACCCCGGCAGGGTTCTCTGGAAACACCATATATTTT. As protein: CASTPAGFSGNTIYF.

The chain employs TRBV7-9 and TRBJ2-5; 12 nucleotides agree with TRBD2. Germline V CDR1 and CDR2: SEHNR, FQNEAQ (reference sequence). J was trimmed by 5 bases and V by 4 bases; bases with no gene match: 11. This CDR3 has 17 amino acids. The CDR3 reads CASSSGRTSGVGETQYF. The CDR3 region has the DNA TGTGCCAGCAGCTCCGGTCGGACTAGCGGGGTCGGGGAGACCCAGTACTTC.

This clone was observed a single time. The CDR3 DNA sequence: TGTGCCAGCAGTTTCGGGACAGCTTATAGCAATCAGCCCCAGCATTTT. This translates into CASSFGTAYSNQPQHF. The chain joins TRBV6-6 to TRBJ1-5; 7 nucleotides align to TRBD1. V shed 4 bases and J 0 bases; nucleotides not matched to a gene: 6. The CDR3 is 16 amino acids. Germline V lookup: CDR1 MNHNY, CDR2 SVGAGI (reference sequence).

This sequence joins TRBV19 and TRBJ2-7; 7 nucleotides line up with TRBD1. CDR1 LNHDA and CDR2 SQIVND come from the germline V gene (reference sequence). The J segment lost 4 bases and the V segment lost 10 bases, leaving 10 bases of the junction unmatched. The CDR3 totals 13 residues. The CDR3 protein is CATTGTDGYEQYF. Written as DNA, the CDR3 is TGTGCCACCACCGGGACAGATGGGTACGAGCAGTACTTC.

The DNA of the CDR3 is TGCGCCAGCAGCCAGGCCTTTTCCTTCACAGATACGCAGTATTTT. Translated: CASSQAFSFTDTQYF. The rearrangement uses TRBV4-1 and TRBJ2-3; the D is unclear. CDR1 and CDR2 (germline): MGHRA, YSYEKL. V was cut by 3 bases and J by 2 bases, with 12 bases left in between. CDR3 length: 15 amino acids.

This CDR3 reads CSVEFQGRGETQYF. CDR3 DNA sequence: TGCAGCGTTGAATTCCAGGGGAGGGGGGAGACCCAGTACTTC. This chain uses TRBV29-1 with TRBJ2-5; the D gene is possibly TRBD2 (7 bases). The CDR3 has 14 amino acids. CDR1 SQVTM and CDR2 ANQGSEA come from the germline V gene. V lost 2 bases and J 5 bases, leaving 15 bases between the germline ends.

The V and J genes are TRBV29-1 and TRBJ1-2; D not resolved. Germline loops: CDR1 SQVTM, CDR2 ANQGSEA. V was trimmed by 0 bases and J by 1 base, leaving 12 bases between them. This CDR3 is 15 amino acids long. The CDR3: CSVEDRNRHNYGYTF. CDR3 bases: TGCAGCGTTGAAGATCGGAACAGACATAACTATGGCTACACCTTC.

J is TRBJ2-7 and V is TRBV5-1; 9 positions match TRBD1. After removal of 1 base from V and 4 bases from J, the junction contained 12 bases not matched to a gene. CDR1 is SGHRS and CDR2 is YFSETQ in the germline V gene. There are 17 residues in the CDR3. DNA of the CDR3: TGCGCCAGCAGCTTGAGGGACAGGGAGTTGGAATGGTACGAGCAGTACTTC. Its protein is CASSLRDRELEWYEQYF.

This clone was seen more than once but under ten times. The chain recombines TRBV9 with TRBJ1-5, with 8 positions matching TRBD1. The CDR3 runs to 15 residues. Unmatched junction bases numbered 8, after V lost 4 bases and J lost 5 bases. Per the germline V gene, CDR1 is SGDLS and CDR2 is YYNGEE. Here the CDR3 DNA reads TGTGCCAGCAGCTCTACCCCAGGGGGCGATCAGCCCCAGCATTTT. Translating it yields CASSSTPGGDQPQHF.

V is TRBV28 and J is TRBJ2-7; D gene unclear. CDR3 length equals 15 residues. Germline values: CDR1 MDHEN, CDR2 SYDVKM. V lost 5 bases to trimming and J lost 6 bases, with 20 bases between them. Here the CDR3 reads CASSAFLAPTGEQYF. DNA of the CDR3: TGTGCCAGCAGTGCTTTTTTAGCTCCTACGGGCGAGCAGTACTTC.

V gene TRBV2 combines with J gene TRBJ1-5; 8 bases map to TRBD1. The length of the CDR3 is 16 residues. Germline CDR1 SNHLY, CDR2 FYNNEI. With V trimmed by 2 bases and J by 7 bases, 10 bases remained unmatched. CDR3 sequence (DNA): TGTGCCAGCAGTGAACAGGGGACAGGTGGTGGCCAGCCCCAGCATTTT. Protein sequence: CASSEQGTGGGQPQHF.

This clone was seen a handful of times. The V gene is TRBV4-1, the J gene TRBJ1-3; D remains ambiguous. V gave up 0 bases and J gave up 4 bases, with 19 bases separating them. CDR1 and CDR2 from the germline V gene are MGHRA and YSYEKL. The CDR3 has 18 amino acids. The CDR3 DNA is TGCGCCAGCAGCCAAGATGGTTCCGGGGAGGTGTACGGAAACACCATATATTTT. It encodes CASSQDGSGEVYGNTIYF.

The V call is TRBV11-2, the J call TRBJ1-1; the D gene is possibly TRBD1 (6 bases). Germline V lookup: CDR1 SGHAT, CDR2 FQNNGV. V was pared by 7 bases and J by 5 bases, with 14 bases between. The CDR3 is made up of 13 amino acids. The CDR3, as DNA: TGTGCCAGCACCCAGGGAAGGGGGACTGAAGCTTTCTTT. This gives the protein CASTQGRGTEAFF.

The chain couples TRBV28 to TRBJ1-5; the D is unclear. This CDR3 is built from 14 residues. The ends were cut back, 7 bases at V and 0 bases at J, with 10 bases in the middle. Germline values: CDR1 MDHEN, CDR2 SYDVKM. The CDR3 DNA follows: TGTGCCAGCAAATCAGGTTATAGCAATCAGCCCCAGCATTTT. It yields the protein CASKSGYSNQPQHF.

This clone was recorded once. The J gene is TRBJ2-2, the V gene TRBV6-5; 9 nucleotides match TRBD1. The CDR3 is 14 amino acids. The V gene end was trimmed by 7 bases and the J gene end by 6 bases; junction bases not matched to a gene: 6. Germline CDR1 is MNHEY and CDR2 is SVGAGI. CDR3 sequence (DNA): TGTGCCAGCATAACAGGGGGCTCGGCCGGGGAGCTGTTTTTT. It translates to CASITGGSAGELFF.

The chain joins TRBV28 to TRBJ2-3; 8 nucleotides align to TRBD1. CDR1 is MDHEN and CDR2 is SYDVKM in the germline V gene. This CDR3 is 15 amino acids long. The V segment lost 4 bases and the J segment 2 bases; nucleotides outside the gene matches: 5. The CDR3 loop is CASSWGQVPTDTQYF. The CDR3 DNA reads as TGTGCCAGCAGTTGGGGACAGGTCCCCACAGATACGCAGTATTTT. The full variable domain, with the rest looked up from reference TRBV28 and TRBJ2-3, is DVKVTQSSRYLVKRTGEKVFLECVQDMDHENMFWYRQDPGLGLRLIYFSYDVKMKEKGDIPEGYSVSREKKERFSLILESASTNQTSMYLCASSWGQVPTDTQYFGPGTRLTVL.

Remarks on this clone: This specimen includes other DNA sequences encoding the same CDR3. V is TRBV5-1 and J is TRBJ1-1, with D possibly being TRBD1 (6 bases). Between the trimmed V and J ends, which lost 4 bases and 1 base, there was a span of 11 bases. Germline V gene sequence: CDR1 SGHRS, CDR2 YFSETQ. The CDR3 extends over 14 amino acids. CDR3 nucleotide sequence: TGCGCCAGCAGCCTAATACAGGGGAACACTGAAGCTTTCTTT. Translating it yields CASSLIQGNTEAFF.

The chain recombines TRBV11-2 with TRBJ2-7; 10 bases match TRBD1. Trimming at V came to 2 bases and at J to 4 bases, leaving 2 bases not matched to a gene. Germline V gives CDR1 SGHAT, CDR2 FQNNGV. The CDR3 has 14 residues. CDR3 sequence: CASSLPDRGYEQYF. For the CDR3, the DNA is TGTGCCAGCAGCTTACCGGACAGGGGGTACGAGCAGTACTTC.

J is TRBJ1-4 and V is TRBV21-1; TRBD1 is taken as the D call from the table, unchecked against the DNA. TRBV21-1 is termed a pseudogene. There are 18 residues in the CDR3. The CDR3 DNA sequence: TGTGCCAGCAGCCTTTACGGGACATCGATCCCCGTTAATGAAAAACTGTTTTTT. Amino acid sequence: CASSLYGTSIPVNEKLFF.

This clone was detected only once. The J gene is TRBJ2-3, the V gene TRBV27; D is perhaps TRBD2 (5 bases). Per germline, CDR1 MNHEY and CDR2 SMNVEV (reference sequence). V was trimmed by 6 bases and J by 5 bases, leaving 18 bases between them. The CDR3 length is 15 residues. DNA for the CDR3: TGTGCCAGCAGGGACCGAGGACGGGGATTAGATACGCAGTATTTT. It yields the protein CASRDRGRGLDTQYF.

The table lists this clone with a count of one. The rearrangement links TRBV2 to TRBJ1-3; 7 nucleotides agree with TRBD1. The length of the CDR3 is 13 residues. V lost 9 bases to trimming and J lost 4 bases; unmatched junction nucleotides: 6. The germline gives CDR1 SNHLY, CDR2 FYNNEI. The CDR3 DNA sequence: TGTGCCAGGTCCCGGGACAGAGGAAACACCATATATTTT. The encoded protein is CARSRDRGNTIYF.

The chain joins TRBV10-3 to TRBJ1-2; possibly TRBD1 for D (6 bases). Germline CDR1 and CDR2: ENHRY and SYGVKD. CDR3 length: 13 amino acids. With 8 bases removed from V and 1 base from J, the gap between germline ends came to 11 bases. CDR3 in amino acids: CAIRDKGNYGYTF. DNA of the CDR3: TGTGCCATCCGGGACAAAGGTAACTATGGCTACACCTTC.

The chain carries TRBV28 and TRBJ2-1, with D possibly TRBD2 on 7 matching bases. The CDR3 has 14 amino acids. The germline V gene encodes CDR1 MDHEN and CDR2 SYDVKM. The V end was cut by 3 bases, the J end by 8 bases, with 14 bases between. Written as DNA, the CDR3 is TGTGCCAGCAGTTTCCCAGGGGCGGGGGATGAGCAGTTCTTC. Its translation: CASSFPGAGDEQFF.

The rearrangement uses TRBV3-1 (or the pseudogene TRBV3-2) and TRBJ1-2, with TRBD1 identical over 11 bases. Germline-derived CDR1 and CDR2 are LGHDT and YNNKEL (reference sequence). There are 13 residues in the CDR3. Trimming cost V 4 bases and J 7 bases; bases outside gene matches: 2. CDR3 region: CASSLGTGGGYTF. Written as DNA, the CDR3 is TGTGCCAGCAGCCTGGGGACAGGGGGTGGCTACACCTTC.

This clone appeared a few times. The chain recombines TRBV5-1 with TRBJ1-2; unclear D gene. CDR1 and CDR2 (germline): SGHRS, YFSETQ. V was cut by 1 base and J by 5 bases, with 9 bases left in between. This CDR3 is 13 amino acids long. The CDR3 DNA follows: TGCGCCAGCAGCTTGCAGGTCGGATATGGCTACACCTTC. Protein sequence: CASSLQVGYGYTF.

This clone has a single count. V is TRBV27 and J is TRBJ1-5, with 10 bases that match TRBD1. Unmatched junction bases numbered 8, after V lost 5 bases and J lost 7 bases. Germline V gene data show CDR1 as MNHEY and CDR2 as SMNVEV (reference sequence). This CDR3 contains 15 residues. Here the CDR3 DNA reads TGTGCCAGCAGTAGAACTGGGACAGGGGAACAGCCCCAGCATTTT. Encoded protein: CASSRTGTGEQPQHF.

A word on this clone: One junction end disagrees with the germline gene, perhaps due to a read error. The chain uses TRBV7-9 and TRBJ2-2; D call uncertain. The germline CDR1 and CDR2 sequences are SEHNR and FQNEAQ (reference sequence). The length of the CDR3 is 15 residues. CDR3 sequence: CASNLVSQATGELFF. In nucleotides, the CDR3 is TGTGCCAGCAACTTAGTGTCGCAGGCCACCGGGGAGCTGTTTTTT.

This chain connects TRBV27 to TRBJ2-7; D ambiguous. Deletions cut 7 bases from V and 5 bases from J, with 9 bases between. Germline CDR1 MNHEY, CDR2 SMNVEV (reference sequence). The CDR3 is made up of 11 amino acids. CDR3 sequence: CASTGSNEQYF. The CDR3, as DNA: TGTGCCAGCACAGGAAGCAACGAGCAGTACTTC.

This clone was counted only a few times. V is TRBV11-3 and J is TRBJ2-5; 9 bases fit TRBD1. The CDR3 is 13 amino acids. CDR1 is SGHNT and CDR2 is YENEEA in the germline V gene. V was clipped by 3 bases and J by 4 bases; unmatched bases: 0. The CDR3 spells CASSLGQGETQYF. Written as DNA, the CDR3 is TGTGCCAGCAGCTTGGGACAGGGAGAGACCCAGTACTTC.